This T cell receptor (beta chain) is drawn from a study of tumor-infiltrating lymphocytes in primary liver carcinoma. Study overall: Tumor staging was T1-T3 N0M0; sizes spanned roughly 4.2 to 10 cm across.

CDR1 and CDR2 from the germline V gene are SGHNT and YYREEE (reference sequence). Trimming removed 1 base at V and 3 bases at J, with 10 bases between. CDR3 size: 14 residues. This clonotype occurred many times. Its antigen is not known. Between roughly 17 and 30 mg of unsorted bulk tissue served as the source from which RNA and DNA were co-extracted. Samples were taken from five separate regions (per tumor). Starting material of around 460 ng total RNA yielded TCR beta cDNA via a constant-region primer. Libraries for TCR beta were built through three nested multiplex PCR rounds, which together made up a slightly modified ARM-PCR procedure. The opening two PCR rounds, about 11 cycles each, paired TRBV1-TRBV30 forward primers with a C-beta reverse primer. MiXCR, run by TCRdb on the multiplex PCR reads, gives a single entry per CDR3 protein. This sample yields 99,000 or so distinct CDR3 sequences, of which around two thirds are seen a single time; around 8.8% belongs to the top ten.

Findings of the study overall: Only around 8-25% of top clones occurred in all five tumor regions.

The V gene is TRBV5-4, the J gene TRBJ2-5, with D perhaps matching TRBD2 (6 bases). This clonotype was sampled from a woman aged 55-69 years with primary liver carcinoma and hepatitis B virus infection. The source material was liver tumor tissue from sampling region 5. Sample subset: tumor region T5, tumor centre. The CDR3 sequence: CASSLRRVEETQYF. The CDR3 bases are TGTGCCAGCAGCTTGAGGAGGGTCGAAGAGACCCAGTACTTC.